Listed below are T cell receptor beta chains from one sample, sequenced in a study of shared clonotypes between healthy human individuals. The table came from immunoSEQ multiplex PCR; TCRdb's copy has only in-frame clones and leaves some out. The repertoire holds 2 million to 2.5 million clones, with approximately 95% as singletons. Sequences were obtained from naive CD4+ T cells from PBMCs. Source of these receptors: a man younger than 35 in good health. Some clones in this sample may be carry-over from other donors' samples. CDR3s include the opening cysteine and the closing phenylalanine or tryptophan. Each record gives: CDR3 protein, CDR3 DNA, CDR3 length, D gene, V gene, J gene, clone size. D genes are given only for firm matches. Only part of the rows carry a size: once, few, many, or a class if the clone is expanded.

CDR3aa: CATLRDRVFGYTF; CDR3nt: TGTGCCACCCTCCGGGACAGGGTATTTGGCTACACCTTC; len: 13; d_gene: TRBD1; v_gene: TRBV6-1; j_gene: TRBJ1-2; abundance: -
CDR3aa: CASSEREGSTEAFF; CDR3nt: TGTGCCAGCAGTGAAAGGGAAGGCTCCACTGAAGCTTTCTTT; len: 14; d_gene: -; v_gene: TRBV2; j_gene: TRBJ1-1; abundance: once
CDR3aa: CASRSHRRLTDTQYF; CDR3nt: TGTGCAAGTCGCTCACACAGGCGTCTCACAGATACGCAGTATTTT; len: 15; d_gene: -; v_gene: TRBV12-2; j_gene: TRBJ2-3; abundance: -
CDR3aa: CASSQTGTRASNYGYTF; CDR3nt: TGCGCCAGCAGCCAAACTGGAACCAGGGCCTCTAACTATGGCTACACCTTC; len: 17; d_gene: -; v_gene: TRBV4-1; j_gene: TRBJ1-2; abundance: -
CDR3aa: CASSQERLAGARIF; CDR3nt: TGCGCCAGCAGCCAAGAGCGCCTAGCGGGAGCCCGAATCTTC; len: 14; d_gene: TRBD2; v_gene: TRBV4-3; j_gene: TRBJ2-7; abundance: -
CDR3aa: CASSGDTWTGELFF; CDR3nt: TGCGCCAGCAGCGGGGACACTTGGACCGGGGAGCTGTTTTTT; len: 14; d_gene: -; v_gene: TRBV5-1; j_gene: TRBJ2-2; abundance: -
CDR3aa: CASSLVLTGPNYGYTF; CDR3nt: TGCGCCAGCAGCTTGGTCCTGACAGGGCCCAATTATGGCTACACCTTC; len: 16; d_gene: TRBD1; v_gene: TRBV5-1; j_gene: TRBJ1-2; abundance: -
CDR3aa: CSAGAGDEAFF; CDR3nt: TGCAGTGCCGGAGCAGGAGATGAAGCTTTCTTT; len: 11; d_gene: -; v_gene: TRBV20-1; j_gene: TRBJ1-1; abundance: -
CDR3aa: CAIRQGSNEKLFF; CDR3nt: TGTGCCATCAGACAGGGTTCTAATGAAAAACTGTTTTTT; len: 13; d_gene: -; v_gene: TRBV10-3; j_gene: TRBJ1-4; abundance: -
CDR3aa: CASTLALDRNNQPQHF; CDR3nt: TGTGCCAGCACCTTGGCCTTAGACAGGAACAATCAGCCCCAGCATTTT; len: 16; d_gene: -; v_gene: TRBV2; j_gene: TRBJ1-5; abundance: -
CDR3aa: CASSGTVHSNQPQHF; CDR3nt: TGTGCCAGTAGTGGGACAGTCCATAGCAATCAGCCCCAGCATTTT; len: 15; d_gene: TRBD1; v_gene: TRBV19; j_gene: TRBJ1-5; abundance: -
CDR3aa: CSASPRTEAFF; CDR3nt: TGCAGTGCTAGCCCTCGGACTGAAGCTTTCTTT; len: 11; d_gene: -; v_gene: TRBV20-1; j_gene: TRBJ1-1; abundance: few
CDR3aa: CATSGRLYEQYF; CDR3nt: TGTGCCACCAGCGGGAGGCTATACGAGCAGTACTTC; len: 12; d_gene: TRBD2; v_gene: TRBV28; j_gene: TRBJ2-7; abundance: -
CDR3aa: CASSPIVGGATGELFF; CDR3nt: TGCGCCAGCAGCCCCATTGTCGGGGGCGCAACCGGGGAGCTGTTTTTT; len: 16; d_gene: -; v_gene: TRBV5-1; j_gene: TRBJ2-2; abundance: -
CDR3aa: CASSLGLSSLEETQYF; CDR3nt: TGTGCCAGCAGCTTGGGCCTTTCCAGTCTGGAAGAGACCCAGTACTTC; len: 16; d_gene: -; v_gene: TRBV5-8; j_gene: TRBJ2-5; abundance: once
CDR3aa: CASTRLRVAYNEQFF; CDR3nt: TGTGCCAGCACCCGTTTGCGGGTCGCCTACAATGAGCAGTTCTTC; len: 15; d_gene: -; v_gene: TRBV2; j_gene: TRBJ2-1; abundance: -
CDR3aa: CAAHRGSGANVLTF; CDR3nt: TGTGCCGCCCACAGGGGCTCTGGGGCCAACGTCCTGACTTTC; len: 14; d_gene: TRBD1; v_gene: TRBV30; j_gene: TRBJ2-6; abundance: -
CDR3aa: CASSMGTSGYHNEQFF; CDR3nt: TGCGCCAGCAGCATGGGGACTAGCGGGTACCACAATGAGCAGTTCTTC; len: 16; d_gene: TRBD2; v_gene: TRBV5-1; j_gene: TRBJ2-1; abundance: once
CDR3aa: CASSGDGDQPQHF; CDR3nt: TGCGCCAGCAGCGGGGACGGCGATCAGCCCCAGCATTTT; len: 13; d_gene: -; v_gene: TRBV5-1; j_gene: TRBJ1-5; abundance: once
CDR3aa: CASSASGTDTQYF; CDR3nt: TGTGCTAGTTCGGCTAGCGGCACAGATACGCAGTATTTT; len: 13; d_gene: -; v_gene: TRBV12-5; j_gene: TRBJ2-3; abundance: -
CDR3aa: CASIPGQSITDTQYF; CDR3nt: TGCGCCAGCATTCCGGGACAGAGTATCACAGATACGCAGTATTTT; len: 15; d_gene: TRBD1; v_gene: TRBV5-1; j_gene: TRBJ2-3; abundance: -
CDR3aa: CASSFVGMGLNYNEQFF; CDR3nt: TGCGCCAGCAGCTTCGTGGGAATGGGACTAAACTACAATGAGCAGTTCTTC; len: 17; d_gene: TRBD2; v_gene: TRBV5-1; j_gene: TRBJ2-1; abundance: -
CDR3aa: CASSEGLAGPVEQYF; CDR3nt: TGTGCCAGCAGTGAGGGACTAGCGGGACCGGTCGAGCAGTACTTC; len: 15; d_gene: TRBD2; v_gene: TRBV2; j_gene: TRBJ2-7; abundance: -